A selection of T cell receptor beta chains follows, all from one sample in a study of OX40 agonist ivuxolimab in advanced cancers. The table came from immunoSEQ multiplex PCR; TCRdb's copy has only in-frame clones and leaves some out. Among almost 50,000 clones, approximately 90% were seen once, and the ten largest hold 52%. The source material was CD4+ or CD8+ T cells sorted from blood, sampled in a trial of the OX40 agonist ivuxolimab. The receptors were gathered from an adult with an advanced solid tumor such as melanoma, head and neck, liver or kidney cancer. Each CDR3 is given with its conserved first and last residue. Fields, in order: D gene, J gene, V gene, clone size, CDR3 protein, CDR3 DNA. The D gene is left open where the match is weak. Size tells how often a clone was seen (once, few, many) or the class of an expanded clone, and some rows leave it out.

d_gene: .
j_gene: TRBJ2-3
v_gene: TRBV27
abundance: .
CDR3aa: CASSGDTDTQYF
CDR3nt: TGTGCCAGCAGCGGCGACACAGATACGCAGTATTTT

d_gene: .
j_gene: TRBJ2-1
v_gene: TRBV19
abundance: .
CDR3aa: CASSIVTYNEQFF
CDR3nt: TGTGCCAGTAGTATAGTTACCTACAATGAGCAGTTCTTC

d_gene: .
j_gene: TRBJ1-2
v_gene: TRBV9
abundance: few
CDR3aa: CASSPSAGWGPNYGYTF
CDR3nt: TGTGCCAGCAGCCCGAGTGCAGGGTGGGGGCCTAACTATGGCTACACCTTC

d_gene: .
j_gene: TRBJ2-5
v_gene: TRBV6-5
abundance: .
CDR3aa: CASSLTKRETQYF
CDR3nt: TGTGCCAGCAGTTTAACAAAGAGAGAGACCCAGTACTTC

d_gene: .
j_gene: TRBJ2-7
v_gene: TRBV27
abundance: .
CDR3aa: CASSLSMGNEQYF
CDR3nt: TGTGCCAGCAGTTTATCGATGGGAAACGAGCAGTACTTC

d_gene: .
j_gene: TRBJ1-1
v_gene: TRBV25-1
abundance: .
CDR3aa: CASSTGPNTEAFF
CDR3nt: TGTGCCAGCAGTACAGGCCCGAACACTGAAGCTTTCTTT

d_gene: TRBD1
j_gene: TRBJ2-1
v_gene: TRBV7-9
abundance: once
CDR3aa: CASSRQGEQFF
CDR3nt: TGTGCCAGCAGTCGACAGGGCGAGCAGTTCTTC

d_gene: TRBD2
j_gene: TRBJ2-7
v_gene: TRBV10-2
abundance: .
CDR3aa: CASRGTSGGYEQYF
CDR3nt: TGCGCCAGCAGAGGGACTAGCGGGGGTTACGAGCAGTACTTC

d_gene: TRBD2
j_gene: TRBJ2-4
v_gene: TRBV28
abundance: .
CDR3aa: CASSSRRTGTSNFQNIQYF
CDR3nt: TGTGCCAGCAGTTCACGTAGGACCGGGACTAGTAACTTCCAAAACATTCAGTACTTC

d_gene: .
j_gene: TRBJ2-3
v_gene: TRBV9
abundance: .
CDR3aa: CASSAFRTDTQYF
CDR3nt: TGTGCCAGCAGCGCCTTTAGGACAGATACGCAGTATTTT

d_gene: .
j_gene: TRBJ1-4
v_gene: TRBV10-2
abundance: .
CDR3aa: CASSGPTSGVVFEKLFF
CDR3nt: TGCGCCAGCAGTGGCCCCACCTCGGGGGTTGTGTTTGAAAAACTGTTTTTT

d_gene: TRBD1
j_gene: TRBJ1-1
v_gene: TRBV15
abundance: .
CDR3aa: CATSIPGQQAFF
CDR3nt: TGTGCCACCAGCATTCCGGGACAGCAAGCTTTCTTT

d_gene: .
j_gene: TRBJ1-5
v_gene: TRBV7-3
abundance: .
CDR3aa: CASSFNGGHGQPQHF
CDR3nt: TGTGCCAGCAGCTTCAACGGGGGGCATGGTCAGCCCCAGCATTTT

d_gene: .
j_gene: TRBJ1-2
v_gene: TRBV28
abundance: .
CDR3aa: CASSFWPGMYYGYTF
CDR3nt: TGTGCCAGCAGTTTCTGGCCGGGGATGTACTATGGCTACACCTTC

d_gene: .
j_gene: TRBJ1-1
v_gene: TRBV6-6
abundance: .
CDR3aa: CASFARTEAFF
CDR3nt: TGTGCCAGCTTCGCTAGGACTGAAGCTTTCTTT

d_gene: .
j_gene: TRBJ2-3
v_gene: TRBV7-9
abundance: .
CDR3aa: CASSLDGGYTDTQYF
CDR3nt: TGTGCCAGCAGCTTAGATGGGGGGTACACAGATACGCAGTATTTT

d_gene: TRBD2
j_gene: TRBJ2-5
v_gene: TRBV27
abundance: .
CDR3aa: CASKGLAGGPRRETQYF
CDR3nt: TGTGCCAGCAAAGGACTAGCGGGAGGGCCCCGCAGGGAGACCCAGTACTTC

d_gene: TRBD1
j_gene: TRBJ2-4
v_gene: TRBV27
abundance: .
CDR3aa: CASSLTGQGLGAKNIQYF
CDR3nt: TGTGCCAGCAGTTTAACAGGACAGGGGTTAGGAGCCAAAAACATTCAGTACTTC

d_gene: .
j_gene: TRBJ1-3
v_gene: TRBV11-2
abundance: .
CDR3aa: CASSLGGFSGNTIYF
CDR3nt: TGTGCCAGCAGCTTGGGGGGGTTCTCTGGAAACACCATATATTTT

d_gene: .
j_gene: TRBJ2-7
v_gene: TRBV5-1
abundance: .
CDR3aa: CASSLGLGYEQYF
CDR3nt: TGCGCCAGCAGCTTGGGGCTAGGCTACGAGCAGTACTTC

d_gene: TRBD1
j_gene: TRBJ1-1
v_gene: TRBV6-5
abundance: .
CDR3aa: CASSWDRWAFF
CDR3nt: TGTGCCAGCAGTTGGGACAGGTGGGCTTTCTTT

d_gene: .
j_gene: TRBJ1-2
v_gene: TRBV29-1
abundance: .
CDR3aa: CSVELGRTGYGYTF
CDR3nt: TGCAGCGTTGAACTAGGCCGAACGGGGTATGGCTACACCTTC

d_gene: TRBD1
j_gene: TRBJ2-1
v_gene: TRBV6-1
abundance: .
CDR3aa: CASSEWSGGASNEQFF
CDR3nt: TGTGCCAGCAGTGAATGGTCAGGGGGCGCTTCTAATGAGCAGTTCTTC

d_gene: .
j_gene: TRBJ2-2
v_gene: TRBV7-8
abundance: .
CDR3aa: CASSPTPRGSTGELFF
CDR3nt: TGTGCCAGCAGCCCCACACCGAGAGGAAGCACCGGGGAGCTGTTTTTT

d_gene: TRBD1
j_gene: TRBJ2-7
v_gene: TRBV6-1
abundance: .
CDR3aa: CASRYLTGVQQYF
CDR3nt: TGTGCCAGCAGGTACCTCACAGGGGTTCAGCAGTACTTC

d_gene: TRBD1
j_gene: TRBJ1-2
v_gene: TRBV6-6
abundance: .
CDR3aa: CASSQGANGYTF
CDR3nt: TGTGCCAGCAGTCAGGGGGCAAATGGCTACACCTTC

d_gene: .
j_gene: TRBJ2-2
v_gene: TRBV5-1
abundance: .
CDR3aa: CASSAGLVANTGELFF
CDR3nt: TGCGCCAGCAGCGCCGGACTGGTCGCGAACACCGGGGAGCTGTTTTTT

d_gene: .
j_gene: TRBJ2-3
v_gene: TRBV7-6
abundance: .
CDR3aa: CASSLKWSRGATDTQYF
CDR3nt: TGTGCCAGCAGCTTAAAGTGGTCCAGGGGGGCCACAGATACGCAGTATTTT

d_gene: TRBD2
j_gene: TRBJ2-5
v_gene: TRBV7-7
abundance: .
CDR3aa: CASSLDLAAQGTQYF
CDR3nt: TGTGCTAGCAGCTTAGACCTAGCGGCCCAGGGGACCCAGTACTTC

d_gene: TRBD2
j_gene: TRBJ2-3
v_gene: TRBV6-6
abundance: .
CDR3aa: CASSTYGLAGTDTQYF
CDR3nt: TGTGCCAGCAGTACTTATGGGCTAGCGGGCACAGATACGCAGTATTTT

d_gene: .
j_gene: TRBJ2-1
v_gene: TRBV6-4
abundance: .
CDR3aa: CASSGEYGGYNEQFF
CDR3nt: TGTGCCAGCAGTGGAGAGTACGGAGGCTACAATGAGCAGTTCTTC

d_gene: TRBD1
j_gene: TRBJ1-1
v_gene: TRBV7-2
abundance: .
CDR3aa: CASSLVVPGQGAPDTEAFF
CDR3nt: TGTGCCAGCAGCTTAGTAGTTCCGGGACAGGGGGCGCCGGACACTGAAGCTTTCTTT

d_gene: TRBD1
j_gene: TRBJ2-7
v_gene: TRBV15
abundance: once
CDR3aa: CATSGRQGPYEQYF
CDR3nt: TGTGCCACCAGCGGCAGACAGGGACCCTACGAGCAGTACTTC

d_gene: TRBD1
j_gene: TRBJ1-4
v_gene: TRBV7-9
abundance: .
CDR3aa: CASSLGFTGGGPPEKLFF
CDR3nt: TGTGCCAGCAGCCTAGGCTTCACAGGGGGCGGCCCTCCTGAAAAACTGTTTTTT

d_gene: TRBD2
j_gene: TRBJ2-7
v_gene: TRBV5-1
abundance: .
CDR3aa: CASNRRTSDHYEQYF
CDR3nt: TGCGCCAGTAATAGAAGGACTAGCGACCACTACGAGCAGTACTTC

d_gene: TRBD2
j_gene: TRBJ2-3
v_gene: TRBV6-1
abundance: few
CDR3aa: CASSEYVGGGADTQYF
CDR3nt: TGTGCCAGCAGTGAATATGTGGGCGGGGGGGCAGATACGCAGTATTTT

d_gene: .
j_gene: TRBJ2-7
v_gene: TRBV4-1
abundance: .
CDR3aa: CASSQVVTDEQYF
CDR3nt: TGCGCCAGCAGCCAAGTCGTGACAGACGAGCAGTACTTC

d_gene: .
j_gene: TRBJ1-1
v_gene: TRBV6-1
abundance: .
CDR3aa: CASSEGENTEAFF
CDR3nt: TGTGCCAGCAGTGAAGGGGAGAACACTGAAGCTTTCTTT

d_gene: TRBD1
j_gene: TRBJ1-2
v_gene: TRBV28
abundance: .
CDR3aa: CASSSPIGQGDYGYTF
CDR3nt: TGTGCCAGCAGTTCCCCGATAGGACAGGGCGACTATGGCTACACCTTC

d_gene: .
j_gene: TRBJ2-7
v_gene: TRBV21-1
abundance: .
CDR3aa: CASLVYEQYF
CDR3nt: TGTGCCAGCCTCGTCTACGAGCAGTACTTC

d_gene: TRBD1
j_gene: TRBJ2-1
v_gene: TRBV11-3
abundance: .
CDR3aa: CASSLGTGKANEQFF
CDR3nt: TGTGCCAGCAGCTTAGGGACAGGGAAGGCCAATGAGCAGTTCTTC

d_gene: .
j_gene: TRBJ2-2
v_gene: TRBV9
abundance: .
CDR3aa: CASSNGDGSNTGELFF
CDR3nt: TGTGCCAGCAGCAACGGGGACGGTTCGAACACCGGGGAGCTGTTTTTT

d_gene: TRBD2
j_gene: TRBJ2-7
v_gene: TRBV6-5
abundance: .
CDR3aa: CASSYYREGHYEQYF
CDR3nt: TGTGCCAGCAGTTACTACCGGGAGGGCCACTACGAGCAGTACTTC

d_gene: .
j_gene: TRBJ2-3
v_gene: TRBV29-1
abundance: .
CDR3aa: CSVGDLATDTQYF
CDR3nt: TGCAGCGTTGGAGACCTAGCAACAGATACGCAGTATTTT

d_gene: .
j_gene: TRBJ2-7
v_gene: TRBV5-8
abundance: .
CDR3aa: CASSLSWVREQYF
CDR3nt: TGTGCCAGCAGCTTGTCATGGGTTCGCGAGCAGTACTTC